The 32 T cell receptor beta chains given below trace back to one sample, sequenced in a study of blood T cell repertoires in COVID-19. Sequencing used immunoSEQ multiplex PCR; TCRdb keeps in-frame clones, though not all of them. The table shows approximately 440,000 clones, with roughly 87% occurring only once. Sequencing was done on a sample of PBMCs or T cells enriched from blood (not recorded which). Receptors were obtained from a woman aged 18-29 years who had recovered from COVID-19.

The chain recombines TRBV5-1 with TRBJ1-2, with D unclear. Germline V lookup: CDR1 SGHRS, CDR2 YFSETQ. V was clipped by 0 bases and J by 6 bases, with 6 bases between them. The CDR3 consists of 12 residues. This chain's CDR3 is CASSLGRNGYTF. For the CDR3, the DNA is TGCGCCAGCAGCTTGGGCAGAAATGGCTACACCTTC. Looking up the rest from reference TRBV5-1 and TRBJ1-2 gives the full variable domain: KAGVTQTPRYLIKTRGQQVTLSCSPISGHRSVSWYQQTPGQGLQFLFEYFSETQRNKGNFPGRFSGRQFSNSRSEMNVSTLELGDSALYLCASSLGRNGYTFGSGTRLTVV.

In nucleotides, the CDR3 is TGTGCCAGCAGCCCCTCCAGCCTACCTAGCGGCCACAATGAGCAGTTCTTC. This translates into CASSPSSLPSGHNEQFF. The chain has TRBV7-2 and TRBJ2-1; 7 bases are shared with TRBD2. Germline V gene lookup returns CDR1 SGHTA and CDR2 FQGNSA. CDR3 length equals 17 residues. The junction had 15 bases not matched to a gene; V was cut back by 5 bases and J by 5 bases.

This chain joins TRBV5-1 and TRBJ2-7; D is perhaps TRBD1 (6 bases). CDR3 length equals 14 residues. Trimming pared 1 base from V and 3 bases from J, leaving 11 bases between. Per the germline V gene, CDR1 is SGHRS and CDR2 is YFSETQ. CDR3 in DNA: TGCGCCAGCAGCTTGACAGGGACATACTACGAGCAGTACTTC. It is translated as CASSLTGTYYEQYF. Filled out from reference TRBV5-1 and TRBJ2-7, the complete variable domain reads KAGVTQTPRYLIKTRGQQVTLSCSPISGHRSVSWYQQTPGQGLQFLFEYFSETQRNKGNFPGRFSGRQFSNSRSEMNVSTLELGDSALYLCASSLTGTYYEQYFGPGTRLTVT.

This chain uses TRBV7-9 with TRBJ2-7; 10 bases align to TRBD2. The ends lost 1 base at V and 7 bases at J; junction bases unmatched: 7. The CDR3 length is 15 residues. Germline values: CDR1 SEHNR, CDR2 FQNEAQ (reference sequence). CDR3 in DNA: TGTGCCAGCAGCTTAGGAGCGGGGGGGCCGCGGGAGCAGTACTTC. Its protein is CASSLGAGGPREQYF.

In its sample, this clone was seen a few times. The J gene is TRBJ1-2, the V gene TRBV15; D not certain. The CDR3 totals 14 residues. Trimming stripped 0 bases from V and 4 bases from J, with 9 bases between. Germline values: CDR1 LNHNV, CDR2 YYDKDF (reference sequence). The CDR3 bases are TGTGCCACCAGCAGAGACAGAATCGCCTATGGCTACACCTTC. Protein product: CATSRDRIAYGYTF.

The chain recombines TRBV5-5 with TRBJ1-3, with 7 bases lining up with TRBD1. The V gene end was trimmed by 0 bases and the J gene end by 2 bases; junction bases not matched to a gene: 8. The CDR3 extends over 17 amino acids. Germline assignment: CDR1 SGHKS and CDR2 YYEKEE (reference sequence). The CDR3 sequence is CASSLEYRGYAGNTIYF. The CDR3 DNA follows: TGTGCCAGCAGCTTGGAATACAGGGGATACGCTGGAAACACCATATATTTT.

V and J are TRBV6-5 and TRBJ1-6; D perhaps matches TRBD1 (5 bases). Trimming pared 7 bases from V and 7 bases from J, leaving 8 bases between. This CDR3 region has 12 residues. Germline V gene lookup returns CDR1 MNHEY and CDR2 SVGAGI. CDR3 nucleotides: TGTGCCAGCACCCGGGGGAATTCACCCCTCCACTTT. Amino acid sequence: CASTRGNSPLHF.

The chain recombines TRBV7-2 with TRBJ1-6, with a weak D call TRBD1 (5 bases). The V end was cut by 5 bases, the J end by 8 bases, with 16 bases between. This CDR3 has 15 residues. Germline CDR1 SGHTA, CDR2 FQGNSA. CDR3 DNA sequence: TGTGCCAGCAGCCCCAGGGCAGGGTTGGATTCACCCCTCCACTTT. It is translated as CASSPRAGLDSPLHF.

Of note for this clone: This sample includes further DNA sequences coding for the same CDR3. The rearrangement joins TRBV18 to TRBJ2-3; D ambiguous. V lost 3 bases, J lost 4 bases, and 5 bases lay in between. The germline CDR1 and CDR2 sequences are KGHSH and LQKENI. The CDR3 covers 12 residues. The CDR3 DNA sequence: TGTGCCAGCTCACCCCCGGCAGATACGCAGTATTTT. The encoded protein is CASSPPADTQYF.

This clone was observed a few times. The chain recombines TRBV11-2 with TRBJ2-5; D is perhaps TRBD2 (6 bases). V was clipped by 4 bases and J by 7 bases, with 22 bases between them. CDR1 is SGHAT, CDR2 FQNNGV, per germline. The CDR3 has 16 residues. CDR3 sequence: CASSSTWEKTGRTQYF. The CDR3 coding sequence is TGTGCCAGCAGCTCCACTTGGGAAAAAACCGGGAGGACCCAGTACTTC.

About this clone: The DNA is omitted, as the CDR3 cannot be located on it reliably, and the CDR3 follows TCRdb's listing. The chain employs TRBV1 and TRBJ1-3; the D call of TRBD1 is as the table states it, not checked on the DNA. TRBV1 is shown as a pseudogene. The CDR3 region is 17 residues in length, termini included. CDR3 residues: CTSSQVQGFGSGNTIYF.

V and J are TRBV3-1 (or the pseudogene TRBV3-2) and TRBJ2-7, with 8 positions matching TRBD1. Trimming took 4 bases from V and 5 from J; bases not matched to a gene: 10. The CDR3 sequence is 15 residues long. The V gene's germline CDR1 is LGHDT and CDR2 YNNKEL (reference sequence). For the CDR3, the DNA is TGTGCCAGCAGCCTACTGCTGCAGGGGGCCCACGAGCAGTACTTC. This gives the protein CASSLLLQGAHEQYF.

This clone was recorded once. This sequence joins TRBV5-1 and TRBJ2-3, with 12 bases lining up with TRBD2. Germline V gives CDR1 SGHRS, CDR2 YFSETQ. Trimming removed 3 bases from V and 0 bases from J; junction bases left unmatched: 11. CDR3 length: 19 amino acids. In nucleotides, the CDR3 is TGCGCCAGCAGCTCGGCGACTAGCGGGGGCACGGTAAGCACAGATACGCAGTATTTT. Its protein is CASSSATSGGTVSTDTQYF.

This rearrangement joins TRBV19 to TRBJ2-5; 13 bases map to TRBD2. Trimming removed 3 bases from V and 3 bases from J; junction bases left unmatched: 4. Germline V gene data show CDR1 as LNHDA and CDR2 as SQIVND (reference sequence). This CDR3 contains 16 residues. This chain's CDR3 is CASSIGTSGGEETQYF. CDR3 DNA sequence: TGTGCCAGTAGTATCGGAACTAGCGGGGGGGAAGAGACCCAGTACTTC.

This rearrangement joins TRBV30 to TRBJ1-1, with D hard to call. Germline CDR1 and CDR2: GTSNPN and SVGIG (reference sequence). The CDR3 covers 11 residues. Trimming cost V 3 bases and J 5 bases, with 7 bases left between them. CDR3 DNA: TGTGCCTGGAGGGCCCATACTGAAGCTTTCTTT. Translation: CAWRAHTEAFF.

The rearrangement uses TRBV7-2 and TRBJ1-1; TRBD1 agrees at 7 bases. Germline V gene sequence: CDR1 SGHTA, CDR2 FQGNSA. This CDR3 has 14 residues. The ends lost 7 bases at V and 1 base at J; junction bases unmatched: 6. The CDR3 loop is CASTQRGPNTEAFF. In nucleotides, the CDR3 is TGTGCCAGCACCCAGAGGGGGCCGAACACTGAAGCTTTCTTT.

Here the CDR3 DNA reads TGTGCCTGGAGTACGGTCTCTGGGGCCAACGTCCTGACTTTC. Encoded protein: CAWSTVSGANVLTF. This sequence joins TRBV30 and TRBJ2-6; D remains unclear. The CDR3 spans 14 residues. Germline V gene data show CDR1 as GTSNPN and CDR2 as SVGIG (reference sequence). The V gene lost 2 bases and the J gene lost 0 bases, with 5 bases spanning the gap.

The chain carries TRBV11-2 and TRBJ2-2; tentatively, D is TRBD1 (6 bases). The CDR3 is made up of 14 amino acids. Germline V CDR1 and CDR2: SGHAT, FQNNGV. Trimming left V 1 base short and J 5 bases short, with 8 bases between. The DNA of the CDR3 is TGTGCCAGCAGCTTAGTCACAGGGACCGGGGAGCTGTTTTTT. Its translation is CASSLVTGTGELFF.

The V call is TRBV19, the J call TRBJ2-3; TRBD2 matches at 13 bases. In germline, CDR1 is LNHDA, CDR2 SQIVND (reference sequence). J was trimmed by 5 bases and V by 5 bases; bases with no gene match: 7. The CDR3 is 16 residues long. The CDR3 protein is CASSPLLAGGEDTQYF. The CDR3 DNA reads TGTGCCAGTAGTCCCCTACTAGCGGGGGGGGAAGATACGCAGTATTTT. Using reference TRBV19 and TRBJ2-3 for the parts outside the CDR3, the full variable domain is DGGITQSPKYLFRKEGQNVTLSCEQNLNHDAMYWYRQDPGQGLRLIYYSQIVNDFQKGDIAEGYSVSREKKESFPLTVTSAQKNPTAFYLCASSPLLAGGEDTQYFGPGTRLTVL.

V is TRBV19 and J is TRBJ1-6, with D perhaps TRBD1 (5 bases). Germline-derived CDR1 and CDR2 are LNHDA and SQIVND (reference sequence). With 7 bases removed from V and 2 bases from J, the gap between germline ends came to 18 bases. There are 17 residues in the CDR3. The CDR3 is CASKASREGTYNSPLHF. CDR3 DNA sequence: TGTGCCAGTAAAGCCTCCAGGGAGGGCACCTATAATTCACCCCTCCACTTT.

This clone was observed a few times. This sample includes further DNA sequences coding for the same CDR3. The chain carries TRBV30 and TRBJ1-6; no definite D call. Germline lookup yields CDR1 GTSNPN and CDR2 SVGIG (reference sequence). CDR3 length: 11 amino acids. Trimming shortened V by 4 bases and J by 8 bases, and 6 bases separated the two germline ends. CDR3 sequence: CAWTSDSPLHF. CDR3 in DNA: TGTGCCTGGACGTCGGATTCACCCCTCCACTTT.

V is TRBV30 and J is TRBJ1-1; D is possibly TRBD1 (5 bases). This CDR3 spans 12 amino acids. Looked up from germline, CDR1 is GTSNPN and CDR2 is SVGIG (reference sequence). V was pared by 2 bases and J by 7 bases, with 11 bases between. In DNA form, the CDR3 reads TGTGCCTGGAGTCTCAACGGGGGTGAAGCTTTCTTT. It is translated as CAWSLNGGEAFF.

J is TRBJ2-1 and V is TRBV7-9; 14 bases match TRBD2. This CDR3 spans 16 amino acids. The V segment lost 4 bases and the J segment 7 bases; nucleotides outside the gene matches: 6. Per germline, CDR1 SEHNR and CDR2 FQNEAQ (reference sequence). The chain's CDR3 is CASSSRLAGGLNEQFF. CDR3 DNA sequence: TGTGCCAGCAGCTCCAGACTAGCGGGGGGGCTTAATGAGCAGTTCTTC.

The chain uses TRBV11-2 and TRBJ2-7, with D perhaps TRBD1 (6 bases). CDR1 and CDR2 (germline): SGHAT, FQNNGV. CDR3 size: 13 residues. Trimming shortened V by 1 base and J by 9 bases, and 13 bases separated the two germline ends. CDR3 in DNA: TGTGCCAGCAGCTTAGCGTCCCCAGGGGCGCAGTACTTC. The encoded protein is CASSLASPGAQYF. The full variable domain, rest sourced from reference TRBV11-2 and TRBJ2-7, is EAGVAQSPRYKIIEKRQSVAFWCNPISGHATLYWYQQILGQGPKLLIQFQNNGVVDDSQLPKDRFSAERLKGVDSTLKIQPAKLEDSAVYLCASSLASPGAQYFGPGTRLTVT.

The chain carries TRBV28 and TRBJ1-4; tentatively, D is TRBD1 (5 bases). Germline values: CDR1 MDHEN, CDR2 SYDVKM. There are 15 residues in the CDR3. V shed 4 bases and J shed 2 bases, with 11 bases lying between them. The CDR3 protein is CASSSLGGTNEKLFF. The DNA for the CDR3 is TGTGCCAGCAGTTCCCTGGGGGGGACTAATGAAAAACTGTTTTTT.

This clone came up a few times. Here the CDR3 reads CATVGQLQETQYF. The CDR3, as DNA: TGTGCCACCGTTGGACAGCTACAAGAGACCCAGTACTTC. The chain carries TRBV10-3 and TRBJ2-5, with D possibly TRBD1 on 6 matching bases. CDR1 ENHRY and CDR2 SYGVKD come from the germline V gene. The V end was cut by 10 bases, the J end by 2 bases, with 14 bases between. CDR3 length equals 13 residues.

Of note for this clone: In the same sample, other DNA sequences code for this CDR3. The chain combines TRBV19 with TRBJ1-1; unclear D gene. This CDR3 contains 14 residues. Germline values: CDR1 LNHDA, CDR2 SQIVND (reference sequence). Trimming took 1 base from V and 1 from J, leaving 7 bases between them. The CDR3 protein is CASSIGTGNTEAFF. CDR3 sequence (DNA): TGTGCCAGTAGTATAGGTACTGGGAACACTGAAGCTTTCTTT.

The V gene is TRBV12-3 or TRBV12-4, the J gene TRBJ1-5; 8 bases agree with TRBD1. V was clipped by 5 bases and J by 6 bases; unmatched bases: 3. The CDR3 loop spans 13 amino acids. The CDR3 bases are TGTGCCAGCAGTAGACAGGGGACTCAGCCCCAGCATTTT. Its protein product is CASSRQGTQPQHF.

The DNA of the CDR3 is TGTGCCAGCACCTTTACCGGGACAGGAGGCCCGAATTCACCCCTCCACTTT. Translation: CASTFTGTGGPNSPLHF. The V and J genes are TRBV21-1 and TRBJ1-6; the D call of TRBD1 is as the table states it, not checked on the DNA. TRBV21-1 is annotated as a pseudogene. CDR3 length: 17 residues.

This chain joins TRBV7-9 and TRBJ2-7; 10 bases match TRBD1. Germline V gene lookup returns CDR1 SEHNR and CDR2 FQNEAQ (reference sequence). V shed 5 bases, J shed 3 bases, and the junction held 4 bases outside the gene matches. The CDR3 is 14 residues long. The CDR3 DNA reads TGTGCCAGCAGCCAACGGGACAGGGGCTACGAGCAGTACTTC. Translating it yields CASSQRDRGYEQYF.

With respect to this clone: One end of the junction fails to match germline, which may point to a read error. V and J are TRBV2 and TRBJ2-7; TRBD1 aligns across 10 bases. The germline CDR1 and CDR2 sequences are SNHLY and FYNNEI. The CDR3 length is 15 residues. The chain's CDR3 is CASREGTGDTYEQYF. In nucleotides, the CDR3 is TGTGCCAGCAGAGAAGGGACAGGGGACACCTACGAGCAGTACTTC.

The chain links TRBV19 to TRBJ2-2; D ambiguous. Trimming took 4 bases from V and 6 from J, leaving 12 bases between them. Germline-derived CDR1 and CDR2 are LNHDA and SQIVND (reference sequence). The CDR3 covers 14 residues. CDR3 DNA sequence: TGTGCCAGTAGTACGGTCTATGCGCCCGGGGAGCTGTTTTTT. It yields the protein CASSTVYAPGELFF.